Following are 2 T cell receptor beta chains from one sample sequenced in a study of metastatic and nonmetastatic thyroid tumors. TCRdb re-clonotyped the PCR reads via MiXCR. The table lists 30,000 to 35,000 clones, around 31% of them singletons, with 15% to 20% in the top ten. Before thyroid surgery, none of the patients had received any treatment. The sequenced sample consisted of tumor tissue. These receptor sequences come from a female donor with papillary thyroid cancer or a benign thyroid nodule (not recorded which). Some clones in this sample may be carry-over from other donors' samples.

This clone was found a few times. The rearrangement joins TRBV20-1 to TRBJ1-2; 9 nucleotides align to TRBD1. The CDR3 is 13 amino acids. Trimming cost V 5 bases and J 6 bases; bases outside gene matches: 7. Germline values: CDR1 DFQATT, CDR2 SNEGSKA (reference sequence). Here the CDR3 reads CSAVRDRVDGYTF. CDR3 coding DNA: TGCAGTGCTGTCCGGGACAGGGTAGATGGCTACACCTTC.

In this sample, this clone turned up a few times. The gene calls are TRBV20-1 and TRBJ1-1; tentative D call: TRBD1 (6 bases). This CDR3 has 12 amino acids. The germline gives CDR1 DFQATT, CDR2 SNEGSKA (reference sequence). V shed 8 bases and J shed 1 base, with 11 bases lying between them. CDR3 region: CSRRTENTEAFF. As DNA, the CDR3 is TGCAGTCGACGGACAGAGAACACTGAAGCTTTCTTT.